This TCR beta chain was found in a study of graft-versus-host responses after intestinal transplantation (dated by TCRdb to about 2021). At the level of the whole study: Multivisceral, liver-intestinal, or isolated intestinal transplants were received by the recipients. All recipients received anti-thymocyte globulin induction followed by maintenance tacrolimus and steroids for 3 to 4 years. After intestinal transplantation, graft-versus-host and host-versus-graft alloreactive T cell clones were followed in the graft, circulation and bone marrow using bulk TCR-beta CDR3 sequencing. Alloreactive clones were identified by sequencing pre-transplant mixed lymphocyte reaction products and comparing them with unstimulated pre-transplant donor and recipient T cells. Of the 20 to 25 intestinal transplant recipients enrolled in the cohort, one of whom was a retransplant, a few patients without pretransplant specimens were excluded. A peak of at least 4% donor T cells among recipient peripheral blood mononuclear cells was the definition used for donor T cell macrochimerism. Rather than being sequenced by the commercial service, samples from a few later patients were sequenced in-house on an Illumina MiSeq and processed with MiXCR. General study outcomes and caveats: GvH clones were found in recipient bone marrow, and some of the GvH clones appeared earlier in ileal mucosa or blood, which is consistent with an intestinal mucosal origin. The conclusions were limited by the relatively low number and heterogeneity of the intestinal transplant patients. High GvH to HvG T cell clonal ratios were observed in the allografts of patients with donor T cell macrochimerism. Peak levels of circulating GvH clones were associated with declines in HvG clones early after transplant.

The library was built by means of the immunoSEQ multiplex PCR assay. In most patients, genomic DNA was isolated using the Qiagen DNeasy Blood and Tissue Kit and sent frozen to Adaptive Biotechnologies for TCR sequencing. Adaptive Biotechnologies carried out high-throughput TCR-beta CDR3 sequencing of genomic DNA for most patients. The study's own analysis went as follows. TCR sequencing data were retrieved from Adaptive's ImmunoSEQ software for some 17 patients, whereas a few other patients were processed with MiXCR and VDJtools. CD4 versus CD8 sorting errors were corrected by removing sequences found in both subsets at a frequency ratio below 5:1. CDR3 nucleotide sequences shared by donor and recipient were removed because the origin of these sequences could not be assigned. Alloreactive clones required at least 2-fold expansion over unstimulated cells and minimum CFSE-low frequency of 0.002% (template counts) or 0.001% (read counts). Mappable clones were those detected in sequenced pre-transplant spleen, lymph node, or MLR CFSE-low populations of the donor or recipient. The cumulative frequency of alloreactive clones was calculated as a percentage of all sequences, weighted by copy number. The clones in this table, taken by TCRdb from immuneACCESS, are in-frame only. Not every clone is retained; where verified, under half of the shortfall comes from an unresolved V gene, and the cause of the rest is unknown. For V, J and clone size, that table is used; D and trimming come from the DNA. The sample has some 9,800 clones on record, 36% of them singletons. The ten largest clonotypes hold around 13% of the sample.

This clone has a handful of counts. No base-level quality is on record; no much larger clone is a single base apart. Explained via the paper, the time point label denotes: cells obtained before transplantation from donor or recipient. Mixed lymphocyte reactions plated approximately 200,000 CFSE-labeled pre-transplant responders with approximately 200,000 irradiated violet-dye-labeled stimulators and were cultured for about six days. Proliferating CD3+CD4+CFSE-low and CD3+CD8+CFSE-low responder cells were FACS-sorted on a BD Influx sorter after the mixed lymphocyte reaction. The CDR3 numbers 15 residues from cysteine through phenylalanine. Of all the DNA, just the CDR3 is kept, 45 bases in frame from base 1. Taken from the germline V gene, the CDR1 and CDR2 loops are MDHEN and SYDVKM. Compared with germline, V lacks 5 bases and J lacks 4 bases; bases without a gene match: 4.

The TCR comes from a human patient who received an intestinal transplant. The sequence joins TRBV28 to TRBJ1-6, and TRBD1 matches 8 of the central bases. This material consisted of alloreactive CD8+ T cells from a mixed lymphocyte reaction culture, taken before intestinal transplant. According to the study, the label for this sample's cell subset or site signals: CFSE-low proliferating T cells sorted from roughly six-day pre-transplant mixed lymphocyte reaction (GvH or HvG direction). The nucleotide sequence reads TGTGCCAGCAGTCTACAGGGGGGGTATAATTCACCCCTCCACTTT. Its protein product is CASSLQGGYNSPLHF.